The 20 T cell receptor beta chains reported below all come from one sample, sequenced in a study of T cell changes during pregnancy in multiple sclerosis. Only in-frame clones appear in the TCRdb table, and some are missing; sequencing was by immunoSEQ multiplex PCR. This table has about 68,000 clones, about 90% appearing once. The specimen comprised peripheral blood, sampled in the first trimester of pregnancy. Receptors originate from a female donor with multiple sclerosis, enrolled in a pregnancy study.

The chain links TRBV27 to TRBJ1-1, with D possibly TRBD1 on 5 matching bases. Deletions cut 2 bases from V and 3 bases from J, with 7 bases between. Germline lookup yields CDR1 MNHEY and CDR2 SMNVEV (reference sequence). CDR3 length: 13 residues. The CDR3 region is CASSLRGYTEAFF. For the CDR3, the DNA is TGTGCCAGCAGTTTACGGGGGTACACTGAAGCTTTCTTT.

This chain joins TRBV7-9 and TRBJ2-3, with 15 positions matching TRBD2. Germline loops: CDR1 SEHNR, CDR2 FQNEAQ (reference sequence). Trimming at V came to 0 bases and at J to 11 bases, leaving 6 bases not matched to a gene. The CDR3 is 16 amino acids. This chain's CDR3 is CASSLAGTSGGKQQYF. The CDR3 nucleotides are TGTGCCAGCAGCTTAGCCGGGACTAGCGGGGGGAAACAGCAGTATTTT.

This clone was detected only a few times. This rearrangement joins TRBV30 to TRBJ1-1; D remains unclear. The V gene lost 0 bases and the J gene lost 1 base, with 15 bases spanning the gap. Germline V gene data show CDR1 as GTSNPN and CDR2 as SVGIG (reference sequence). The CDR3 consists of 16 residues. Written as DNA, the CDR3 is TGTGCCTGGAGTGTGTATGCGGCAGCCCGGAACACTGAAGCTTTCTTT. Translated: CAWSVYAAARNTEAFF.

The chain's CDR3 is CASRMGGGLVTGANVLTF. Written as DNA, the CDR3 is TGTGCCAGCAGAATGGGGGGTGGTCTGGTGACTGGGGCCAACGTCCTGACTTTC. The rearrangement links TRBV27 to TRBJ2-6; perhaps TRBD2 as D (6 bases). Trimming left V 6 bases short and J 2 bases short, with 20 bases between. The CDR3 sequence is 18 residues long. CDR1 is MNHEY, CDR2 SMNVEV, per germline (reference sequence).

The chain recombines TRBV7-3 with TRBJ1-1; TRBD1 matches 9 bases. The CDR3 runs 12 residues. V was pared by 5 bases and J by 11 bases, with 6 bases of the junction left unmatched. Germline V gene lookup returns CDR1 SGHTA and CDR2 FQGTGA. CDR3 residues: CASSPGTGPAFF. In DNA, the CDR3 is TGTGCCAGCAGCCCGGGGACAGGGCCGGCTTTCTTT.

This chain connects TRBV11-2 to TRBJ2-7, with 10 positions matching TRBD1. Germline CDR1 and CDR2: SGHAT and FQNNGV. The CDR3 sequence is 16 residues long. Unmatched junction bases numbered 10, after V lost 5 bases and J lost 3 bases. CDR3 in amino acids: CASSPSGDRGLYEQYF. CDR3 coding DNA: TGTGCCAGCAGCCCCAGCGGGGACAGGGGTCTCTACGAGCAGTACTTC.

This CDR3 reads CASSGSLRGNQPQHF. CDR3 DNA: TGTGCCAGCAGCGGGTCCCTTCGGGGCAATCAGCCCCAGCATTTT. The rearrangement links TRBV2 to TRBJ1-5; D not certain. The germline CDR1 and CDR2 sequences are SNHLY and FYNNEI. The CDR3 covers 15 residues. The ends were cut back, 6 bases at V and 2 bases at J, with 14 bases in the middle.

The chain couples TRBV28 to TRBJ1-2, with 7 bases matching TRBD1. Germline CDR1 reads MDHEN; CDR2 reads SYDVKM. V lost 3 bases, J lost 4 bases, and 5 bases stayed unmatched. The CDR3 covers 14 residues. This CDR3 reads CASSFTGVGYGYTF. Written as DNA, the CDR3 is TGTGCCAGCAGTTTCACAGGGGTTGGCTATGGCTACACCTTC.

This chain uses TRBV7-9 with TRBJ1-2; D not certain. V shed 3 bases and J shed 2 bases, with 10 bases lying between them. Germline assignment: CDR1 SEHNR and CDR2 FQNEAQ (reference sequence). This CDR3 has 14 residues. The CDR3 protein is CASSFLTSNYGYTF. For the CDR3, the DNA is TGTGCCAGCAGCTTTCTGACATCGAACTATGGCTACACCTTC.

The rearrangement joins TRBV5-4 to TRBJ2-1; D is perhaps TRBD1 (6 bases). Germline values: CDR1 SGHNT, CDR2 YYREEE (reference sequence). V shed 4 bases and J shed 3 bases, with 17 bases lying between them. This CDR3 is built from 16 residues. The CDR3 spells CASSVPGHEVYNEQFF. CDR3 in DNA: TGTGCCAGCAGCGTACCGGGACATGAAGTCTACAATGAGCAGTTCTTC.

The sample holds one count of this clone. The chain combines TRBV15 with TRBJ2-7; the match to TRBD1 covers 9 bases. The CDR3 has 15 amino acids. Germline lookup yields CDR1 LNHNV and CDR2 YYDKDF (reference sequence). The V and J ends lost 1 base and 5 bases, in that order; junction bases with no gene match: 6. The CDR3: CATSRGAQGADEQYF. The CDR3 DNA follows: TGTGCCACCAGCAGAGGGGCACAGGGGGCGGACGAGCAGTACTTC.

The chain uses TRBV19 and TRBJ2-7; D call uncertain. The V end lost 3 bases, the J end lost 0 bases, and 6 bases lay between the germline ends. This CDR3 region has 13 residues. From germline, CDR1 is LNHDA and CDR2 SQIVND (reference sequence). DNA of the CDR3: TGTGCCAGTAGTATGGTCGGCTCCTACGAGCAGTACTTC. It translates to CASSMVGSYEQYF.

CDR3 DNA: TGTGCCAGCTCAGGGCAGGGGAATGAAAAACTGTTTTTT. This codes for CASSGQGNEKLFF. The V call is TRBV18, the J call TRBJ1-4; a weak D match, TRBD1 (6 bases). The CDR3 totals 13 residues. Per germline, CDR1 KGHSH and CDR2 LQKENI. Deletions cut 5 bases from V and 5 bases from J, with 9 bases between.

The rearrangement uses TRBV13 and TRBJ2-1; 12 bases line up with TRBD2. After removal of 4 bases from V and 4 bases from J, the junction contained 2 bases not matched to a gene. The CDR3 is made up of 15 amino acids. Germline CDR1 and CDR2: PRHDT and FYEKMQ (reference sequence). The CDR3 region is CASSYGTSGYNEQFF. As DNA, the CDR3 is TGTGCCAGCAGCTATGGGACTAGCGGGTACAATGAGCAGTTCTTC.

In DNA, the CDR3 is TGTGCCAGCAGCTTATTAGACAGGGGAACTGGGGCCAACGTCCTGACTTTC. It codes for CASSLLDRGTGANVLTF. The chain combines TRBV7-8 with TRBJ2-6; 8 positions match TRBD1. The V gene end was trimmed by 2 bases and the J gene end by 2 bases; junction bases not matched to a gene: 5. The CDR3 spans 17 residues. Germline V gives CDR1 SGHVS, CDR2 FQNEAQ.

In DNA form, the CDR3 reads TGTGCCAGCAGCCCGGGTGGGAGCGGGAGAAGCGAGCAGTACTTC. Its translation is CASSPGGSGRSEQYF. V gene TRBV13 combines with J gene TRBJ2-7; TRBD2 agrees at 8 bases. The V and J ends lost 5 bases and 6 bases, in that order; junction bases with no gene match: 12. From germline, CDR1 is PRHDT and CDR2 FYEKMQ (reference sequence). There are 15 residues in the CDR3.

This chain links TRBV5-1 with TRBJ1-1, with 7 bases that match TRBD1. The CDR3 loop spans 16 amino acids. V gave up 5 bases and J gave up 1 base; unmatched junction bases: 11. Germline loops: CDR1 SGHRS, CDR2 YFSETQ. CDR3 in amino acids: CASSSYRGAGNTEAFF. The CDR3 DNA reads TGCGCCAGCAGTTCCTACAGGGGCGCAGGGAACACTGAAGCTTTCTTT.

The rearrangement uses TRBV10-3 and TRBJ2-7, with a tentative D call TRBD2 (6 bases). CDR1 ENHRY and CDR2 SYGVKD come from the germline V gene. Trimming cost V 4 bases and J 6 bases, with 10 bases left between them. The CDR3 has 12 amino acids. DNA for the CDR3: TGTGCCATCAGTGCGGGAGAACCCGAGCAGTACTTC. This translates into CAISAGEPEQYF.

V gene TRBV2 combines with J gene TRBJ1-2, with TRBD1 matching 7 bases. Germline CDR1 SNHLY, CDR2 FYNNEI. J gave up 8 bases and V 9 bases, and 12 bases lay outside the gene matches. The CDR3 extends over 13 amino acids. CDR3 bases: TGTGCCAGGGGGCACAGGGGTTTAGGGGGCTACACCTTC. It yields the protein CARGHRGLGGYTF.

This chain joins TRBV19 and TRBJ2-7, with TRBD1 matching 9 bases. Germline loops: CDR1 LNHDA, CDR2 SQIVND (reference sequence). The CDR3 is 14 residues long. The J segment lost 0 bases and the V segment lost 5 bases, leaving 2 bases of the junction unmatched. CDR3 protein: CASSLTGGSYEQYF. The CDR3 nucleotides read TGTGCCAGTAGTTTGACAGGGGGCTCCTACGAGCAGTACTTC.